This T cell receptor (beta chain) was recorded in a study of blood T cell repertoires in COVID-19. Study details: Samples taken during acute and convalescent COVID-19 were collected in the United States, Italy and Spain. T cells, B-cell-depleted T cells, or PBMCs supplied cDNA or gDNA.

This clone was detected only once. In the original workflow: Estimation of nucleated cell counts relied on the amplification of reference gene primers. Repertoires were generated with immunoSEQ multiplex PCR, while TCRdb's copy carries only in-frame clones and drops some. V, J and clone size are taken as reported in that table, and D and trimming were inferred from the DNA itself. Among some 120,000 clones listed, approximately 90% were seen once. The TCR comes from a human donor with active COVID-19. The donor label of this sample is uncertain. Sequencing input: peripheral blood.

This CDR3 is CASSWDIPNQPQHF. CDR3 DNA sequence: TGTGCCAGCAGCTGGGACATTCCTAATCAGCCCCAGCATTTT. The V call is TRBV5-8, the J call TRBJ1-5; a possible D gene is TRBD1 (6 bases). Germline V gene lookup returns CDR1 SGHTS and CDR2 YDEGEE. CDR3 length equals 14 residues. Trimming took off 3 bases at V and 4 bases at J, with 11 bases between the two ends.